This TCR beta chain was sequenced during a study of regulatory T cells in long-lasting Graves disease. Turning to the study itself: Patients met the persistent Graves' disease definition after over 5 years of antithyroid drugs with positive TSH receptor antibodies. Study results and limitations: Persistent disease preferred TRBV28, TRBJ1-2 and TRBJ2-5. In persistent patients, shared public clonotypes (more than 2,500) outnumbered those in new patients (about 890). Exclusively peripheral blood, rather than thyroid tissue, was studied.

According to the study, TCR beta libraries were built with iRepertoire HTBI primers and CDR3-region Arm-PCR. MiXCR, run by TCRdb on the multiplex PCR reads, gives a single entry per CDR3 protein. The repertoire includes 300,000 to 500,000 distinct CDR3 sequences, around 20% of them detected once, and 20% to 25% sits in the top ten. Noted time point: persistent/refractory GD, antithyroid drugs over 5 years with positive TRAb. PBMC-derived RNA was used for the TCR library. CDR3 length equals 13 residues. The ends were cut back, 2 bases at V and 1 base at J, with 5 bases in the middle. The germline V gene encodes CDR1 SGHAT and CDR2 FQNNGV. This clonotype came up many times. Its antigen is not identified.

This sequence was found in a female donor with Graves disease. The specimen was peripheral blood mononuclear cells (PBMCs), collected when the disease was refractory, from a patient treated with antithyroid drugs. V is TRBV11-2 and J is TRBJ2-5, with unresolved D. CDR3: CASSLSIQETQYF. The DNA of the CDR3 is TGTGCCAGCAGCTTAAGTATCCAAGAGACCCAGTACTTC.